Listed below are T cell receptor beta chains from one sample, sequenced in a study of OX40 agonist ivuxolimab in advanced cancers. The data were produced by immunoSEQ multiplex PCR, yet TCRdb's version contains in-frame clones alone and is incomplete. The sample shows fewer than 30,000 clones, 80% to 85% of them seen only once. The sequencing used CD4+ or CD8+ T cells sorted from blood, collected in a trial of the OX40 agonist ivuxolimab. All receptors come from an adult with an advanced solid tumor such as melanoma, head and neck, liver or kidney cancer. Each CDR3 is given with its conserved first and last residue. Fields, in order: J gene, D gene, V gene, clone size, CDR3 protein, CDR3 DNA. The D gene is left open where the match is weak. Size values are once, few and many counts, or a class for expanded clones, and some rows have none.

TRBJ1-1 NA TRBV6-5 NA CASSYSIPSRTEAFF TGTGCCAGCAGTTACTCGATCCCTAGCCGCACTGAAGCTTTCTTT
TRBJ2-1 NA TRBV5-1 NA CASSLVGRDEQFF TGCGCCAGCAGCTTGGTAGGACGCGATGAGCAGTTCTTC
TRBJ1-1 NA TRBV18 NA CASSPGKPSEAFF TGTGCCAGCTCACCGGGGAAGCCCAGTGAAGCTTTCTTT
TRBJ2-1 NA TRBV9 few CASSVEPGSYNEQFF TGTGCCAGCAGCGTAGAGCCGGGCAGCTACAATGAGCAGTTCTTC
TRBJ2-1 NA TRBV7-9 NA CASSFGSRPEQFF TGTGCCAGCAGCTTCGGGTCTCGGCCTGAGCAGTTCTTC
TRBJ1-6 TRBD1 TRBV4-1 NA CASSGAGGENSPLHF TGCGCCAGCAGCGGGGCAGGGGGAGAAAATTCACCCCTCCACTTT
TRBJ2-1 NA TRBV11-2 NA CASSPVGVVNEQFF TGTGCCAGCAGCCCCGTGGGGGTAGTCAATGAGCAGTTCTTC
TRBJ1-2 TRBD1 TRBV5-1 NA CASSLAEGAANYGYTF TGCGCCAGCAGCTTGGCCGAGGGGGCAGCTAACTATGGCTACACCTTC
TRBJ2-7 TRBD2 TRBV28 NA CASSPRGAGFPYEQYF TGTGCCAGCAGTCCCCGGGGAGCGGGGTTCCCCTACGAGCAGTACTTC
TRBJ2-3 TRBD2 TRBV9 NA CASSPPPGLAGVLADTQYF TGTGCCAGCAGCCCCCCCCCGGGACTAGCGGGAGTCTTGGCAGATACGCAGTATTTT
TRBJ2-1 NA TRBV5-1 few CASSLGQGPPNEQFF TGCGCCAGCAGCTTGGGGCAGGGTCCCCCCAATGAGCAGTTCTTC